Each of the 13 T cell receptor beta chains below was sequenced from the same sample in a study of T cell repertoires in cytomegalovirus infection. TCRdb passed the reads through MiXCR, listing each CDR3 protein once. The data show approximately 130,000 distinct CDR3 sequences, 20% to 30% seen once. These receptors are not linked to any known antigen. Sequencing was performed on PBMCs, sequenced either directly or after in vitro stimulation (not recorded which). The receptors come from a human donor in good health (CMV status not recorded). Some clones in this sample may be carry-over from other donors' samples.

The V call is TRBV20-1, the J call TRBJ2-3; 15 bases agree with TRBD2. V shed 3 bases and J 0 bases; nucleotides not matched to a gene: 7. Germline-derived CDR1 and CDR2 are DFQATT and SNEGSKA (reference sequence). The CDR3 spans 18 residues. This chain's CDR3 is CSASPGLAGGASTDTQYF. For the CDR3, the DNA is TGCAGTGCTAGCCCCGGACTAGCGGGAGGGGCTAGCACAGATACGCAGTATTTT.

This clonotype has ten or more counts. This chain links TRBV7-3 with TRBJ2-3; 8 bases fit TRBD1. J was trimmed by 7 bases and V by 1 base; bases with no gene match: 4. Germline V gene data show CDR1 as SGHTA and CDR2 as FQGTGA. The CDR3 covers 14 residues. CDR3 sequence (DNA): TGTGCCAGCAGCTTAAGGGGACAGGCGAATACGCAGTATTTT. Residues: CASSLRGQANTQYF.

The J gene is TRBJ2-3, the V gene TRBV19, with 15 bases matching TRBD2. This CDR3 has 16 residues. The V and J ends lost 6 bases and 6 bases, in that order; junction bases with no gene match: 7. Germline CDR1 and CDR2: LNHDA and SQIVND (reference sequence). The CDR3 DNA sequence: TGTGCCAGTAGAGAGGGGACTAGCGGGAGGATGGATACGCAGTATTTT. Residues: CASREGTSGRMDTQYF. Based on the CDR3 plus reference TRBV19 and TRBJ2-3, the full variable domain is DGGITQSPKYLFRKEGQNVTLSCEQNLNHDAMYWYRQDPGQGLRLIYYSQIVNDFQKGDIAEGYSVSREKKESFPLTVTSAQKNPTAFYLCASREGTSGRMDTQYFGPGTRLTVL.

This clonotype turned up a few times. J is TRBJ2-3 and V is TRBV7-9; TRBD2 aligns across 10 bases. The CDR3 length is 17 residues. Per germline, CDR1 SEHNR and CDR2 FQNEAQ (reference sequence). The V segment lost 7 bases and the J segment 0 bases; nucleotides outside the gene matches: 10. The CDR3 DNA reads TGTGCCAGCACCAAGCTAGCGGGGGTGACTAGCACAGATACGCAGTATTTT. Protein sequence: CASTKLAGVTSTDTQYF.

V usage is TRBV5-1 and J usage is TRBJ2-3, with a possible D match to TRBD2 (6 bases). The germline CDR1 and CDR2 sequences are SGHRS and YFSETQ. The CDR3 covers 12 residues. V lost 6 bases, J lost 4 bases, and 9 bases lay in between. CDR3 region: CASMEGADTQYF. In nucleotides, the CDR3 is TGCGCCAGCATGGAGGGAGCAGATACGCAGTATTTT.

This clonotype has ten or more counts. This chain joins TRBV4-3 and TRBJ1-3; possibly TRBD1 for D (5 bases). Germline V gene lookup returns CDR1 LGHNA and CDR2 YSLEER. The CDR3 is 16 residues long. Trimming removed 0 bases from V and 2 bases from J, with 11 bases in between. CDR3 coding DNA: TGCGCCAGCAGCCAAGATCGGGGCCGCCCTGGAAACACCATATATTTT. It yields the protein CASSQDRGRPGNTIYF.

The V gene is TRBV20-1, the J gene TRBJ2-7, with D maybe TRBD1 (7 bases). Germline CDR1 reads DFQATT; CDR2 reads SNEGSKA (reference sequence). Trimming left V 4 bases short and J 0 bases short, with 16 bases between. CDR3 size: 15 residues. The CDR3 DNA is TGCAGTGCTAAAGACAGGGACTTCAGCTCCTACGAGCAGTACTTC. Translating gives CSAKDRDFSSYEQYF.

This clonotype turned up a few times. CDR3 amino acids: CAISDLLAGSYNEQFF. Written as DNA, the CDR3 is TGTGCCATCAGTGACCTACTAGCGGGGTCCTACAATGAGCAGTTCTTC. The V call is TRBV10-3, the J call TRBJ2-1, with TRBD2 identical over 10 bases. Trimming at V came to 3 bases and at J to 1 base, leaving 3 bases not matched to a gene. Germline V lookup: CDR1 ENHRY, CDR2 SYGVKD. The CDR3 runs 16 residues.

Only a few counts were recorded for this clonotype. The chain combines TRBV12-3 or TRBV12-4 with TRBJ2-1; D tentatively fits TRBD1 or TRBD2 (5 bases each). V was cut by 3 bases and J by 7 bases, with 13 bases left in between. The CDR3 is 14 amino acids. CDR3 loop: CASSFTGTRNEQFF. Written as DNA, the CDR3 is TGTGCCAGCAGTTTTACCGGGACCAGGAATGAGCAGTTCTTC.

This clonotype was detected many times. The V gene is TRBV7-9, the J gene TRBJ2-7, with TRBD1 matching 8 bases. CDR1 SEHNR and CDR2 FQNEAQ come from the germline V gene (reference sequence). CDR3 length: 15 amino acids. The ends lost 5 bases at V and 4 bases at J; junction bases unmatched: 10. The CDR3 DNA reads as TGTGCCAGCAGCACCGGACAGGGTATCTTGTACGAGCAGTACTTC. The encoded protein is CASSTGQGILYEQYF.

The chain couples TRBV12-3 or TRBV12-4 to TRBJ2-5, with D possibly matching TRBD2 (6 bases). The CDR3 has 13 amino acids. V dropped 3 bases and J dropped 5 bases, with 10 bases sitting between them. CDR3 DNA: TGTGCCAGCAGTTTCCGGGGAGGCGAGACCCAGTACTTC. The encoded protein is CASSFRGGETQYF.

This clonotype was seen ten or more times. The rearrangement uses TRBV7-2 and TRBJ2-1; 11 positions match TRBD2. The length of the CDR3 is 16 residues. V shed 5 bases, J shed 6 bases, and the junction held 9 bases outside the gene matches. Germline V gene sequence: CDR1 SGHTA, CDR2 FQGNSA. DNA of the CDR3: TGTGCCAGCAGCCGTTCCGGACTAGCGGGTACCAATGAGCAGTTCTTC. It translates to CASSRSGLAGTNEQFF.

The chain combines TRBV28 with TRBJ2-3, with 11 nucleotides matching TRBD1. Per germline, CDR1 MDHEN and CDR2 SYDVKM. V lost 5 bases and J lost 3; bases outside the gene matches: 13. This CDR3 has 18 amino acids. The CDR3 here is CASSPTYTGTGGTDTQYF. Written as DNA, the CDR3 is TGTGCCAGCAGTCCCACTTATACCGGGACAGGGGGGACAGATACGCAGTATTTT.